These 15 T cell receptor beta chains were all obtained from the same sample, sequenced in a study of T-cell memory formation after mild COVID-19. TCRdb re-called the 5' RACE reads with MiXCR, one entry per CDR3 protein. The top ten clones hold roughly 8.3% of a sample with hundreds of thousands of distinct CDR3 sequences, about a fifth of them seen once. Sequencing used PBMCs or a T cell subset sorted from them (not recorded which). These receptors were taken from an adult woman who had mild COVID-19 (a few samples of this study predate the infection). Cell type and time point are not known.

This clonotype occurred a few times. The chain is built from TRBV12-3 or TRBV12-4 and TRBJ1-5, with 7 positions matching TRBD1. The CDR3 has 21 amino acids. V lost 5 bases, J lost 4 bases, and 26 bases stayed unmatched. As DNA, the CDR3 is TGTGCCAGCAGTCTTGACCACGGGACAGTAGAATTCCGCGTCAGTAATCAGCCCCAGCATTTT. Its protein is CASSLDHGTVEFRVSNQPQHF.

This clonotype appeared a single time. V and J are TRBV12-3 or TRBV12-4 and TRBJ2-6; D possibly corresponds to TRBD1 (5 bases). V gave up 7 bases and J gave up 2 bases, with 12 bases separating them. CDR3 length: 15 residues. CDR3: CASTSRATGANVLTF. In DNA form, the CDR3 reads TGTGCCAGCACCTCCAGGGCCACTGGGGCCAACGTCCTGACTTTC.

This clonotype has only a few counts. This rearrangement joins TRBV7-9 to TRBJ1-1; D not certain. The CDR3 extends over 12 amino acids. The germline CDR1 and CDR2 sequences are SEHNR and FQNEAQ (reference sequence). The V end lost 7 bases, the J end lost 5 bases, and 11 bases lay between the germline ends. The CDR3 DNA sequence: TGTGCCAGCACCCTGGGCTTAACTGAAGCTTTCTTT. This sequence encodes CASTLGLTEAFF.

This sequence joins TRBV5-5 and TRBJ2-6; D remains unclear. V lost 4 bases to trimming and J lost 2 bases, with 22 bases between them. CDR3 length equals 19 residues. Germline V gene data show CDR1 as SGHKS and CDR2 as YYEKEE (reference sequence). The DNA of the CDR3 is TGTGCCAGCAGCCCCATTACTTCCCTAACACGCCCTGGGGCCAACGTCCTGACTTTC. This sequence encodes CASSPITSLTRPGANVLTF.

Only a few counts were recorded for this clonotype. The V gene is TRBV4-1, the J gene TRBJ1-5, with TRBD1 matching 7 bases. CDR1 and CDR2 (germline): MGHRA, YSYEKL. The V gene end was trimmed by 2 bases and the J gene end by 6 bases; junction bases not matched to a gene: 4. This CDR3 contains 14 residues. In nucleotides, the CDR3 is TGCGCCAGCAGCCAACCAGGGGGGGCTCAGCCCCAGCATTTT. Translating it yields CASSQPGGAQPQHF.

The count of this clonotype is one. A read error may be the cause here, since a much bigger clone is one base away. V usage is TRBV11-2 and J usage is TRBJ2-1; no reliable D call. The V gene lost 7 bases and the J gene lost 4 bases, with 5 bases spanning the gap. Germline V gene sequence: CDR1 SGHAT, CDR2 FQNNGV. CDR3 length: 11 residues. The CDR3 loop reads CASTVYNEQFF. The CDR3 DNA sequence: TGTGCCAGCACCGTATACAATGAGCAGTTCTTC.

This clonotype showed up just a few times. The chain combines TRBV27 with TRBJ1-1; TRBD1 aligns across 8 bases. The V and J ends lost 4 bases and 4 bases, in that order; junction bases with no gene match: 8. In germline, CDR1 is MNHEY, CDR2 SMNVEV (reference sequence). The CDR3 spans 15 residues. The CDR3 DNA follows: TGTGCCAGCAGTTCGGCAGGGGGCGGAAGCACTGAAGCTTTCTTT. It specifies CASSSAGGGSTEAFF.

This chain joins TRBV5-1 and TRBJ1-1; D call uncertain. V lost 4 bases and J lost 2, with 12 bases in between. Germline V lookup: CDR1 SGHRS, CDR2 YFSETQ. The length of the CDR3 is 14 residues. CDR3 amino acids: CASSIPRVNTEAFF. For the CDR3, the DNA is TGCGCCAGCAGCATACCACGCGTCAACACTGAAGCTTTCTTT.

The J gene is TRBJ2-1, the V gene TRBV12-3 or TRBV12-4, with 12 positions matching TRBD2. The CDR3 extends over 15 amino acids. V gave up 4 bases and J gave up 8 bases; unmatched junction bases: 6. The CDR3 sequence: CASSSGTSGFYEQFF. The CDR3 DNA is TGTGCCAGCAGTTCCGGGACTAGCGGGTTCTATGAGCAGTTCTTC.

This rearrangement joins TRBV18 to TRBJ2-3; 10 bases are shared with TRBD2. The germline V gene has CDR1 KGHSH and CDR2 LQKENI. CDR3 size: 14 residues. J was trimmed by 0 bases and V by 8 bases; bases with no gene match: 2. Written as DNA, the CDR3 is TGTGCCAGCCAACTAGCGGGGAGCACAGATACGCAGTATTTT. Translating it yields CASQLAGSTDTQYF.

This clonotype turned up a few times. CDR3 protein: CASMGTWAYEQYF. CDR3 in DNA: TGTGCCAGCATGGGGACCTGGGCCTACGAGCAGTACTTC. The chain combines TRBV2 with TRBJ2-7, with D perhaps assigned TRBD1 or TRBD2 (5 bases each). CDR3 length: 13 amino acids. The germline CDR1 and CDR2 sequences are SNHLY and FYNNEI. The ends were cut back, 7 bases at V and 2 bases at J, with 12 bases in the middle. Full variable domain (remainder filled in from reference TRBV2 and TRBJ2-7): EPEVTQTPSHQVTQMGQEVILRCVPISNHLYFYWYRQILGQKVEFLVSFYNNEISEKSEIFDDQFSVERPDGSNFTLKIRSTKLEDSAMYFCASMGTWAYEQYFGPGTRLTVT.

This clonotype was detected a few times. The genes are TRBV29-1 and TRBJ2-7; 7 bases fit TRBD1. The ends lost 0 bases at V and 1 base at J; junction bases unmatched: 6. Germline CDR1 is SQVTM and CDR2 is ANQGSEA. The CDR3 totals 15 residues. In nucleotides, the CDR3 is TGCAGCGTTGAAGACCCGACAGGGCGATCCTACGAGCAGTACTTC. It encodes CSVEDPTGRSYEQYF.

This clonotype was seen a few times. This rearrangement joins TRBV5-1 to TRBJ2-1; TRBD2 agrees at 10 bases. This CDR3 has 16 residues. V lost 1 base to trimming and J lost 6 bases; unmatched junction nucleotides: 7. From germline, CDR1 is SGHRS and CDR2 YFSETQ. The CDR3 is CASSLRASGGVNEQFF. CDR3 nucleotide sequence: TGCGCCAGCAGCTTGCGGGCTAGCGGGGGTGTCAATGAGCAGTTCTTC. Full variable domain (outside the CDR3, taken from reference TRBV5-1 and TRBJ2-1): KAGVTQTPRYLIKTRGQQVTLSCSPISGHRSVSWYQQTPGQGLQFLFEYFSETQRNKGNFPGRFSGRQFSNSRSEMNVSTLELGDSALYLCASSLRASGGVNEQFFGPGTRLTVL.

The chain has TRBV29-1 and TRBJ2-1, with 13 bases that match TRBD2. The ends lost 3 bases at V and 8 bases at J; junction bases unmatched: 4. CDR1 and CDR2 from the germline V gene are SQVTM and ANQGSEA. The CDR3 consists of 14 residues. The CDR3 loop reads CSVERTSGGYEQFF. DNA for the CDR3: TGCAGCGTTGAGAGGACTAGCGGGGGATATGAGCAGTTCTTC.

This clonotype was counted a few times. The chain recombines TRBV7-3 with TRBJ1-1, with D maybe TRBD1 (6 bases). V lost 4 bases to trimming and J lost 5 bases, with 14 bases between them. The CDR3 consists of 14 residues. CDR1 and CDR2 (germline): SGHTA, FQGTGA. CDR3: CASSSQGMGTEAFF. The CDR3 DNA follows: TGTGCCAGCAGCTCGCAGGGGATGGGGACTGAAGCTTTCTTT.